Reported below is one T cell receptor beta chain. Its antigen is not known. The method was immunoSEQ multiplex PCR; TCRdb's version includes in-frame clones alone and lacks a portion of them. Altogether about 71,000 clones are present, 80% being singletons, with the ten largest covering approximately 0.8%. These data come from a study of T cell clones after liver transplantation. In the study overall: As an antigen-independent comparator, third-party-reactive TCRbeta sequences came from pre-transplant mixed lymphocyte reactions. Regarding the study as a whole: Compared with third party-reactive sequences, donor-reactive ones declined more, independent of withdrawal success. In 5 of 8 subjects, circulating graft-donor-reactive CD4 TCRbeta sequences fell significantly after transplant.

Deletions cut 4 bases from V and 4 bases from J, with 4 bases between. The CDR3 runs to 11 residues. Germline V CDR1 and CDR2: SGHDN, FVKESK. The specimen comprised CD4+ T cells from blood, sampled 12 months after liver transplant. The J gene is TRBJ1-1, the V gene TRBV14, with D hard to call. The TCR sequence derives from a human patient who received a liver transplant. Some T cells may be the graft donor's. In DNA, the CDR3 is TGTGCCAGCAGCCGGGGCACTGAAGCTTTCTTT. Translating it yields CASSRGTEAFF.